This T cell receptor beta chain comes out of a study of blood T cell repertoires in COVID-19. Study at large: The United States, Italy and Spain supplied acute and convalescent COVID-19 samples. Sample material is recorded as cDNA or gDNA derived from T cells, B-cell-depleted T cells, or PBMCs.

This clone was picked up one time. V lost 4 bases and J 8 bases, leaving 11 bases between the germline ends. Germline lookup yields CDR1 SGHAT and CDR2 FQNNGV. The CDR3 spans 12 residues. Per the original methods: Reference gene primer amplification gave nucleated cell count estimates. Sequenced by immunoSEQ multiplex PCR; TCRdb stores in-frame clones only, minus some. That table supplies the V and J calls and clone size; D and trimming were determined from the DNA. The repertoire consists of 200,000 to 250,000 clones, with around 90% occurring once and the leading ten covering approximately 3.3%. The sequence was collected from a man aged 18-30 years with active or convalescent COVID-19. Sequenced material: peripheral blood. This chain uses TRBV11-2 with TRBJ1-2, with a possible D match to TRBD1 (5 bases). This chain's CDR3 is CASSSQGVGYTF. As DNA, the CDR3 is TGTGCCAGCAGCTCCCAAGGGGTGGGCTACACCTTC.